Sequencing of this T cell receptor (beta chain) was carried out in a study of Ad26.COV2.S vaccination and SARS-CoV-2 variants. Study in general: Enrolled in COV1001, the donor was in the Ad26.COV2.S trial arm, which received the vaccine. Study results and limitations: Post-vaccination breadth of spike-specific CD8+ and CD4+ T cell responses was reportedly substantial. The TCR-based breadth and depth measures might underestimate overall T cell responses.

Treatment specified: around 19 received Ad26.COV2.S at low or high dose, single or two shots; about five received placebo; per-sample allocation not given. Material that was analyzed had been drawn on day 63 after the first vaccine or placebo injection. An Ad26 vector expressing Wuhan-strain SARS-CoV-2 spike constituted the vaccine. Produced via immunoSEQ multiplex PCR; TCRdb's table is partial and in-frame only. Of a few hundred thousand clones listed, 83% are singletons. The CDR3 is made up of 13 amino acids. V gave up 0 bases and J gave up 8 bases, with 11 bases separating them. Germline loops: CDR1 SGHNT, CDR2 YYREEE (reference sequence). In the case of this clone: The antigen remains unidentified.

V is TRBV5-4 and J is TRBJ1-2; D gene uncertain. Sequencing was performed on peripheral blood, taken in a trial of Ad26.COV2.S vaccine versus placebo. This receptor was taken from a person between 18 and 59 years old who received the Ad26.COV2.S COVID-19 vaccine or a placebo. CDR3 sequence (DNA): TGTGCCAGCAGCTTGGCGGGGTCGGACGGCTACACCTTC. Protein sequence: CASSLAGSDGYTF.